This TCR beta chain comes out of a study of T cell responses to AZD1222 COVID-19 vaccine. Using immunoSEQ multiplex PCR, the repertoire was profiled, and TCRdb retains in-frame clones only, with some absent. Among some 80,000 clones listed, about 87% were seen once. The CDR3 is made up of 15 amino acids. Germline lookup yields CDR1 LNHDA and CDR2 SQIVND (reference sequence). The V segment lost 10 bases and the J segment 7 bases; nucleotides outside the gene matches: 18. The V gene is TRBV19, the J gene TRBJ1-1; the match to TRBD1 covers 7 bases. The sample in question was peripheral blood, obtained on day 0 of AZD1222 vaccination. The receptor was derived from an adult in good health. DNA of the CDR3: TGTGCCACCACTAACACAGGAACAGGGGCCGGTGAAGCTTTCTTT. It translates to CATTNTGTGAGEAFF.